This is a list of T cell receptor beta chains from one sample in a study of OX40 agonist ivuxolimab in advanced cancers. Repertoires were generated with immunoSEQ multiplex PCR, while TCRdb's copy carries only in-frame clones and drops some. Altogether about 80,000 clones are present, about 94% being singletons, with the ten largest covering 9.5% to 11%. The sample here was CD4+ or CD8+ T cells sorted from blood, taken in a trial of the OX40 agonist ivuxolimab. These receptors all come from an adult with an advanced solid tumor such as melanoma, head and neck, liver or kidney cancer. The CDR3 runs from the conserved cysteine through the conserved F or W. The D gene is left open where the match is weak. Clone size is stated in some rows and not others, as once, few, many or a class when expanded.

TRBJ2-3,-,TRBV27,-,TGTGCCAGCAGTTTAACCCCAGATACGCAGTATTTT,CASSLTPDTQYF
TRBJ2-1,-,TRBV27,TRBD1,TGTGCCAGCAGTTTCACTACAGGGGGCGCAGGCTATGAGCAGTTCTTC,CASSFTTGGAGYEQFF
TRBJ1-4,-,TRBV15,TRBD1,TGTGCCACCAGCAGTGGGCCGGGACAGAAAGAACCACTACCTAATGAAAAACTGTTTTTT,CATSSGPGQKEPLPNEKLFF
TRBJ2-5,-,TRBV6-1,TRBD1,TGTGCCAGCAGCCTAGGACAGGGAAGGGAGACCCAGTACTTC,CASSLGQGRETQYF
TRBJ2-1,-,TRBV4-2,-,TGTGCCAGCAGCCAAGGGCTAGGGACCTACAATGAGCAGTTCTTC,CASSQGLGTYNEQFF
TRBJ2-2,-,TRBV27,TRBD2,TGTGCCAGCAGGGCCTTTAGCGGGTCCAACACCGGGGAGCTGTTTTTT,CASRAFSGSNTGELFF
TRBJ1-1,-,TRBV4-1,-,TGCGCCAGCAGCCACGGAGGGAACACTGAAGCTTTCTTT,CASSHGGNTEAFF
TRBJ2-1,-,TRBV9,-,TGTGCCAGCAGCGGACCCAACGGGAGCTCCTACAATGAGCAGTTCTTC,CASSGPNGSSYNEQFF
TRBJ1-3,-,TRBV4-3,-,TGCGCCAGCAGCCAAGAATCTGTTTTCTCTGGAAACACCATATATTTT,CASSQESVFSGNTIYF
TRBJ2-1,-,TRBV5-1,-,TGCGCCAGCAGCATGGGGGCCTATGAGCAGTTCTTC,CASSMGAYEQFF
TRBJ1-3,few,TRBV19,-,TGTGCCACCTGGACGTCTGGAAACACCATATATTTT,CATWTSGNTIYF
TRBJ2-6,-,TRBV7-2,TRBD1,TGTGCCAGCAGCCGGGACAGATTCTCTGGGGCCAACGTCCTGACTTTC,CASSRDRFSGANVLTF
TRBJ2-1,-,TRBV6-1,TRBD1,TGTGCCAGCAGCTTACAGGGGTTTACATATGAGCAGTTCTTC,CASSLQGFTYEQFF
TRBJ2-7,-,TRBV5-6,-,TGTGCCAGCAGCTACGGACGGGAGTCCTACGAGCAGTACTTC,CASSYGRESYEQYF